This T cell receptor (beta chain) was profiled in a study of identical twins. Points from the study as a whole: Insertions were fewer in abundant cord blood beta clonotypes, whereas memory repertoires showed none of this pattern. Rather than following the same donors, the conclusions depended on cross-sectional statistical analysis.

TCRdb re-derived calls from the 5' RACE reads in MiXCR, one entry per CDR3 protein. Of 1.5 million to 2 million distinct CDR3 sequences in the sample, about 30% were seen once. In the case of this clonotype: Its antigen remains unidentified.

CDR1 and CDR2 (germline): MDHEN, SYDVKM. The CDR3 totals 16 residues. The V gene lost 5 bases and the J gene lost 13 bases, with 27 bases spanning the gap. Sequencing was carried out using cord blood. The chain has TRBV28 and TRBJ2-4; possible D gene TRBD2, 5 bases. The clonotype was recovered from a newborn girl in good health. The CDR3 nucleotides read TGTGCCAGCAGTGATATGGTTGCCGAGGGCCACAATGAGCAGTACTTC. This sequence encodes CASSDMVAEGHNEQYF.